This record covers a single T cell receptor beta chain. Its antigen is not yet known. This sample is drawn from a study of T cells expressing NK-cell markers (dated by TCRdb to 2018 to 2020). At the level of the whole study: Several donors provided sorted CD3+CD56+NKG2C+, CD3+CD56+NKG2C- and CD3+CD56-NKG2C+ T-cell subsets, whose TCR beta-chain repertoires were profiled. Among the eight sequenced donors, seven were HCMV-seropositive and one was HCMV-seronegative. The study sequenced eight donors, all healthy volunteers chosen at random: three men and five women. The libraries were sequenced on Illumina HiSeq 2000/2500, MiSeq or NextSeq, producing 2 x 150 bp reads.

Reads for this sample came from an Illumina HiSeq 2000. TCR beta cDNA libraries were made by 5'RACE template switching that added a universal primer site and unique molecular identifiers. Priming for cDNA synthesis came from the TCR beta constant segment, and two successive PCR amplification steps followed. On the authors' methods: Reads were demultiplexed and grouped by UMI with MIGEC, and clonotypes were assembled and quantified with MiTCR. To remove erroneous sequences, TCR cDNA sequences were retained only when supported by two or more reads. The tcR package was used for downstream repertoire analysis, and clonotypes were matched between fractions using CDR3 nucleotide sequence together with V segment. Antigen specificity was annotated against VDJdb with VDJmatch, allowing one amino acid substitution in CDR3. TCRdb reprocessed the sequencing reads and holds a single record per CDR3 protein sequence, with no DNA. The authors' filters were not applied to this entry. The sample table records about 110,000 distinct CDR3 sequences. The ten largest clones capture around a sixth of the sample.

HCMV-specific IgG was detected in serum with a commercial ELISA kit to determine HCMV serostatus. Ficoll density gradient centrifugation was used to isolate peripheral blood mononuclear cells from blood. The study at large found these results: Whether the expanded NKG2C-expressing T cell clones were specific for HCMV antigens remained unclear. In several donors, the dominant CD3+CD56+NKG2C+ clonotypes were found to rank among the top 10 CD8+ clonotypes and to make up about 1.0-7.5% of CD8+ T cells. Those dominant clonotypes were again the most abundant among CD3+CD56-NKG2C+ cells in a few donors, at 28.3-60.1%.

Taken from cysteine to phenylalanine, the CDR3 has 17 residues. There is no recorded DNA. This chain is built from TRBV12-3 or TRBV12-4 and TRBJ2-1; checking the TCRdb D call of TRBD1 is not possible without DNA. The source material was blood T cells: a sorted CD56 or NKG2C T cell subset, CD4+ or CD8+ T cells, or bulk PBMC T cells (not recorded which). The receptor comes from a woman aged 18-70 years in good health. The CDR3 region has the sequence CASSLGLPGHSYNEQFF.